The rows below give T cell receptor beta chains drawn from one sample of a study of CD8 T cells in Susac syndrome. TCRdb used MiXCR to reprocess the immunoSEQ multiplex PCR reads, holding one entry per CDR3 protein. The sample includes fewer than 250,000 distinct CDR3 sequences, about 93% seen only once; the top ten take approximately 0.13%. Material for sequencing was CD8+ T cells from PBMCs. The source is a human donor with multiple sclerosis. Both conserved end residues are part of each CDR3. The D gene is left open where the match is weak. Size is stated for part of the rows, as once, few or many counts, or as a class when the clone is expanded.

J: TRBJ1-2; length: 12; D: NA; size: NA; V: TRBV4-1; DNA: TGCGCCAGCAGCCAATTATCAGGAGGCTACACCTTC; CDR3: CASSQLSGGYTF
J: TRBJ2-2; length: 15; D: TRBD1; size: NA; V: TRBV12-3/TRBV12-4; DNA: TGTGCCAGCACCAGGGACAGGGGGAACACCGGGGAGCTGTTTTTT; CDR3: CASTRDRGNTGELFF
J: TRBJ1-5; length: 13; D: NA; size: NA; V: TRBV9; DNA: TGTGCCAGTCAACCGGTAGGGGATCAGCCCCAGCATTTT; CDR3: CASQPVGDQPQHF
J: TRBJ2-2; length: 15; D: TRBD2; size: NA; V: TRBV4-1; DNA: TGCGCCAGCAGTCCTGGACTAGCGGGGCCCGGGGAGCTGTTTTTT; CDR3: CASSPGLAGPGELFF
J: TRBJ2-1; length: 15; D: TRBD2; size: NA; V: TRBV19; DNA: TGTGCCAGTAGTATCCGGGGGGGGGAGTACAATGAGCAGTTCTTC; CDR3: CASSIRGGEYNEQFF
J: TRBJ2-7; length: 15; D: NA; size: NA; V: TRBV27; DNA: TGTGCCAGCAGTTTTCACGGGGGCAATTCCTACGAGCAGTACTTC; CDR3: CASSFHGGNSYEQYF
J: TRBJ1-2; length: 11; D: NA; size: NA; V: TRBV30; DNA: TGTGCCTGGAATTCGAACCGGGACTACACCTTC; CDR3: CAWNSNRDYTF
J: TRBJ2-7; length: 13; D: NA; size: NA; V: TRBV27; DNA: TGTGCCAGCAGTTTGGCAGAGACCTACGAGCAGTACTTC; CDR3: CASSLAETYEQYF
J: TRBJ1-6; length: 12; D: NA; size: few; V: TRBV9; DNA: TGTGCCAGCAGCGTTGGAGGTTCACCCCTCCACTTT; CDR3: CASSVGGSPLHF
J: TRBJ2-7; length: 15; D: NA; size: NA; V: TRBV11-2; DNA: TGTGCCAGCAGCTTAGCTAGCTCCCCCTCCTACGAGCAGTACTTC; CDR3: CASSLASSPSYEQYF
J: TRBJ2-7; length: 13; D: NA; size: NA; V: TRBV20-1; DNA: TGCAGTGCTAGAGGGAAGGAGACGTACGAGCAGTACTTC; CDR3: CSARGKETYEQYF
J: TRBJ2-5; length: 14; D: NA; size: NA; V: TRBV12-3/TRBV12-4; DNA: TGTGCCAGCAGTTCACCGGGGGAGGTTGAGACCCAGTACTTC; CDR3: CASSSPGEVETQYF
J: TRBJ1-2; length: 14; D: TRBD1; size: NA; V: TRBV2; DNA: TGTGCCACCATGGGACAGGGCGGCCGCGGAGGCTACACCTTC; CDR3: CATMGQGGRGGYTF
J: TRBJ2-3; length: 14; D: NA; size: NA; V: TRBV30; DNA: TGTGCCTGGAGTGAGGGTCGGGGGACAGATACGCAGTATTTT; CDR3: CAWSEGRGTDTQYF
J: TRBJ1-5; length: 14; D: TRBD1; size: NA; V: TRBV6-2/TRBV6-3; DNA: TGTGCCAGCAGCCAGGACAGGGGGCCTCAGCCCCAGCATTTT; CDR3: CASSQDRGPQPQHF
J: TRBJ2-1; length: 20; D: TRBD2; size: once; V: TRBV29-1; DNA: TGCAGCGTTGAAGATTCCCCGGGACTAGCGGGAGGGCCTTCCTACAATGAGCAGTTCTTC; CDR3: CSVEDSPGLAGGPSYNEQFF
J: TRBJ2-3; length: 17; D: NA; size: NA; V: TRBV13; DNA: TGTGCCAGCAGCCCGGGGCGAGGGGGGGCCGTGCCAGATACGCAGTATTTT; CDR3: CASSPGRGGAVPDTQYF
J: TRBJ2-3; length: 17; D: TRBD2; size: NA; V: TRBV3-1; DNA: TGTGCCAGCAGCCAAGATCGAGTGGGAGGGCCCTCAGATACGCAGTATTTT; CDR3: CASSQDRVGGPSDTQYF
J: TRBJ2-7; length: 14; D: NA; size: NA; V: TRBV20-1; DNA: TGCAGTGCTGCGGACCGAAAAGGAGGGTACGAGCAGTACTTC; CDR3: CSAADRKGGYEQYF
J: TRBJ1-2; length: 16; D: TRBD1; size: NA; V: TRBV3-1; DNA: TGTGCCAGCAGCTCCTTTGTTGGGACAGTCCACTATGGCTACACCTTC; CDR3: CASSSFVGTVHYGYTF
J: TRBJ2-3; length: 14; D: TRBD2; size: NA; V: TRBV29-1; DNA: TGCAGCGTTGGGGCTAGCGGGTATACAGATACGCAGTATTTT; CDR3: CSVGASGYTDTQYF
J: TRBJ2-7; length: 14; D: NA; size: few; V: TRBV10-3; DNA: TGTGCCATCAGTGAGTGGGCGGCCTCCTACGAGCAGTACTTC; CDR3: CAISEWAASYEQYF
J: TRBJ1-1; length: 13; D: NA; size: NA; V: TRBV3-1; DNA: TGTGCCAGCAGCCAAGTCTTAAACACTGAAGCTTTCTTT; CDR3: CASSQVLNTEAFF
J: TRBJ2-3; length: 20; D: NA; size: NA; V: TRBV24-1; DNA: TGTGCCACCAGTGATTTAAAAGGAGGCGGGGGCTGGTCGAGCACAGATACGCAGTATTTT; CDR3: CATSDLKGGGGWSSTDTQYF
J: TRBJ1-2; length: 11; D: NA; size: NA; V: TRBV29-1; DNA: TGCAGCGTTATAACAGGGTATGGCTACACCTTC; CDR3: CSVITGYGYTF
J: TRBJ2-7; length: 14; D: TRBD1; size: few; V: TRBV7-9; DNA: TGTGCCAGCAGCTTAACAGGGGGCACCTACGAGCAGTACTTC; CDR3: CASSLTGGTYEQYF
J: TRBJ2-5; length: 15; D: NA; size: NA; V: TRBV7-8; DNA: TGTGCCAGCAGCCCCCAGTCCCCGGGCGGGGAGACCCAGTACTTC; CDR3: CASSPQSPGGETQYF
J: TRBJ2-3; length: 14; D: NA; size: NA; V: TRBV20-1; DNA: TGCAGTTCTAGAGATCGGACTACCGTTGATACGCAGTATTTT; CDR3: CSSRDRTTVDTQYF
J: TRBJ2-2; length: 18; D: TRBD2; size: NA; V: TRBV3-1; DNA: TGTGCCAGCAGCCAAGATGGAAGACTAGCGGGCAACACCGGGGAGCTGTTTTTT; CDR3: CASSQDGRLAGNTGELFF
J: TRBJ2-1; length: 15; D: TRBD2; size: NA; V: TRBV13; DNA: TGTGCCAGCAGCTCCCATAGCGGGGGGGCCGGGGGGCAGTTCTTC; CDR3: CASSSHSGGAGGQFF
J: TRBJ2-7; length: 15; D: TRBD1; size: NA; V: TRBV7-6; DNA: TGTGCCAGCAGCTTAGAGACAGGGTTCGGATACGAGCAGTACTTC; CDR3: CASSLETGFGYEQYF
J: TRBJ2-5; length: 15; D: NA; size: NA; V: TRBV9; DNA: TGTGCCAGCAGCGTAGCTTGGGGGTACCAAGAGACCCAGTACTTC; CDR3: CASSVAWGYQETQYF
J: TRBJ2-7; length: 18; D: TRBD1; size: once; V: TRBV3-1; DNA: TGTGCCAGCAGCCAATTCGAGGGCCCTCGGACAGGTGGCTACGAGCAGTACTTC; CDR3: CASSQFEGPRTGGYEQYF
J: TRBJ1-1; length: 12; D: NA; size: NA; V: TRBV30; DNA: TGTGCCTGGAGTTCGGACAGTTATGAAGCTTTCTTT; CDR3: CAWSSDSYEAFF
J: TRBJ1-1; length: 14; D: NA; size: NA; V: TRBV4-3; DNA: TGCGCCAGCAGCCAAGATGGAGGGCTCACTGAAGCTTTCTTT; CDR3: CASSQDGGLTEAFF
J: TRBJ2-1; length: 13; D: NA; size: NA; V: TRBV6-4; DNA: TGTGCCAGCAGTGACTCGATGAGGGGTGAGCAGTTCTTC; CDR3: CASSDSMRGEQFF
J: TRBJ2-1; length: 14; D: NA; size: NA; V: TRBV5-1; DNA: TGCGCCAGCAGCTTGGACAGGGAGAGCAATGAGCAGTTCTTC; CDR3: CASSLDRESNEQFF
J: TRBJ1-2; length: 14; D: TRBD1; size: NA; V: TRBV29-1; DNA: TGCAGCGTCTTGGAGGGACAGGCTAACTATGGCTACACCTTC; CDR3: CSVLEGQANYGYTF
J: TRBJ1-3; length: 18; D: NA; size: NA; V: TRBV7-9; DNA: TGTGCCAGCAGCTTGAATCTCGATTATCAGGGGTCTGGAAACACCATATATTTT; CDR3: CASSLNLDYQGSGNTIYF
J: TRBJ1-1; length: 15; D: TRBD1; size: NA; V: TRBV19; DNA: TGTGCCAGTAGTATTGGGACAGGGGTTTTGACTGAAGCTTTCTTT; CDR3: CASSIGTGVLTEAFF
J: TRBJ1-2; length: 17; D: TRBD1; size: once; V: TRBV5-5; DNA: TGTGCCAGCAGCTTGGGGCCCCTCTTTGACAGGGTTGATGGCTACACCTTC; CDR3: CASSLGPLFDRVDGYTF
J: TRBJ2-7; length: 18; D: TRBD2; size: once; V: TRBV4-3; DNA: TGCGCCAGCAGCCAAGAATCCCCTCGGACTAGCGGGAGCTACGAGCAGTACTTC; CDR3: CASSQESPRTSGSYEQYF
J: TRBJ2-2; length: 12; D: NA; size: NA; V: TRBV29-1; DNA: TGCAGCGCCACTCCCGGGGCCGGGGAGCTGTTTTTT; CDR3: CSATPGAGELFF